The present TCR beta chain was sequenced within a study of identical twins. This clonotype showed up many times. With 7 bases removed from V and 5 bases from J, the gap between germline ends came to 15 bases. The CDR3 runs 14 residues. Germline V gene data show CDR1 as MNHNS and CDR2 as SASEGT. TCRdb fed the 5' RACE reads into MiXCR, producing one record per CDR3 protein. In the table there are 600,000 to 850,000 distinct CDR3 sequences, about 18% of which are singletons. These data were also filed under a second study, of T cells expressing NK-cell markers.

The source material was PBMCs. The TCR originated in a woman between 18 and 30 years old in good health. V and J are TRBV6-1 and TRBJ2-1, with a weak D call TRBD2 (6 bases). The DNA of the CDR3 is TGTGCCAGCACTCCTGTTGCGGGGCACAATGAGCAGTTCTTC. This encodes CASTPVAGHNEQFF.